This TCR beta chain was captured by sequencing in a study of CD4+ T cells in melanoma. Findings and caveats of the study: CD8+ T cell, macrophage and B cell function reportedly correlated with neoantigen-specific CD4+ T cells. Diverse differentiation states were reported for melanoma neoantigen-specific CD4+ T cells.

About this clone: The target antigen is unknown.

Produced via immunoSEQ multiplex PCR; TCRdb's table is partial and in-frame only. The table includes roughly 18,000 clones, 83% detected once. Material: cells from a culture (not recorded whether cultured in vitro). The TCR sequence derives from a human donor with melanoma.

This CDR3 reads CASSVVLSTATNYGYTF. DNA for the CDR3: TGTGCCAGCAGTGTTGTCTTGAGTACGGCAACTAACTATGGCTACACCTTC. The rearrangement joins TRBV2 to TRBJ1-2; D not resolved. The CDR3 covers 17 residues. Trimming shortened V by 4 bases and J by 0 bases, and 18 bases separated the two germline ends. In germline, CDR1 is SNHLY, CDR2 FYNNEI.